This is a list of T cell receptor beta chains from one sample in a study of T cells after yellow fever vaccination. In TCRdb, the 5' RACE reads were re-called with MiXCR into one record per CDR3 protein. The data show around 120,000 distinct CDR3 sequences, 7.2% seen once. Material: CD4+ T cells sorted from PBMCs, obtained about 49 days after the first yellow fever vaccination. The receptors come from a man younger than 30 who received the YFV17D yellow fever vaccine. CDR3s include the opening cysteine and the closing phenylalanine or tryptophan. The D gene is left open where the match is weak. Size is stated as once, few or many counts, or a class when the clone is expanded.

J gene	clone size	D gene	V gene	CDR3 protein	CDR3 DNA
TRBJ2-3	many	.	TRBV5-1	CASSLALRTVSTPDTQYF	TGCGCCAGCAGCTTGGCCCTACGGACAGTCTCCACCCCAGATACGCAGTATTTT
TRBJ2-5	many	.	TRBV5-1	CASSFGTQETQYF	TGCGCCAGCAGCTTCGGGACACAAGAGACCCAGTACTTC
TRBJ1-1	many	.	TRBV5-5	CASSLNRGDTEAFF	TGTGCCAGCAGCTTGAACAGAGGGGACACTGAAGCTTTCTTT
TRBJ2-7	few	.	TRBV7-2	CASSLYGGEQYF	TGTGCCAGCAGCTTATACGGGGGAGAGCAGTACTTC
TRBJ2-1	many	TRBD2	TRBV11-3	CASSWSLAGGYNEQFF	TGTGCCAGCAGCTGGAGTCTAGCGGGGGGCTACAATGAGCAGTTCTTC
TRBJ2-1	many	.	TRBV7-2	CASSLRQGESEQFF	TGTGCCAGCAGCTTAAGGCAGGGAGAGAGTGAGCAGTTCTTC
TRBJ2-3	many	.	TRBV5-4	CASSLEIGSVDTQYF	TGTGCCAGCAGCTTGGAGATCGGAAGCGTTGATACGCAGTATTTT
TRBJ1-5	many	.	TRBV20-1	CSAKAWDWGNQPQHF	TGCAGTGCTAAAGCGTGGGATTGGGGCAATCAGCCCCAGCATTTT
TRBJ2-3	many	.	TRBV18	CASSSTNGDTQYF	TGTGCCAGCTCATCTACCAATGGAGATACGCAGTATTTT
TRBJ2-2	many	TRBD2	TRBV6-1	CATVGTSGFGGTGELFF	TGTGCCACGGTCGGGACTAGCGGCTTTGGGGGCACCGGGGAGCTGTTTTTT
TRBJ2-5	many	.	TRBV7-2	CASSRPPVQETQYF	TGTGCCAGCAGCCGTCCGCCGGTCCAAGAGACCCAGTACTTC